A single sample is the source of the 31 T cell receptor beta chains below, sequenced in a study of T-cell reconstitution after alpha-beta-depleted transplantation in children. Preparation of the TCRbeta library was carried out with unique molecular identifiers. One entry per CDR3 protein, called by TCRdb with MiXCR from the PCR reads. The data contain about 440,000 distinct CDR3 sequences, over 40% of them seen just once; the ten biggest clones take up under 35%. The source was PBMCs, collected before TCRalphabeta/CD19-depleted stem cell transplant. Receptors originate from a girl aged 2-9 years with aplastic anemia, due to receive a stem cell transplant.

This clonotype has ten or more counts. The chain employs TRBV4-1 and TRBJ2-3; the D gene could be TRBD1 or TRBD2 (7 bases each). CDR3 length: 16 residues. Trimming shortened V by 6 bases and J by 2 bases, and 18 bases separated the two germline ends. Per germline, CDR1 MGHRA and CDR2 YSYEKL. The CDR3 here is CASRHPDRDYTDTQYF. The CDR3 nucleotides read TGCGCCAGCAGACACCCCGACAGGGACTACACAGATACGCAGTATTTT.

This chain uses TRBV30 with TRBJ2-2; the match to TRBD1 covers 12 bases. This CDR3 is built from 15 residues. CDR1 GTSNPN and CDR2 SVGIG come from the germline V gene (reference sequence). Trimming at V came to 5 bases and at J to 7 bases, leaving 8 bases not matched to a gene. The CDR3 is CAWEPGTGGLGELFF. In nucleotides, the CDR3 is TGTGCCTGGGAGCCTGGGACAGGGGGCCTCGGGGAGCTGTTTTTT.

This clonotype was counted between two and nine times. The V gene is TRBV7-2, the J gene TRBJ1-3; the match to TRBD1 covers 9 bases. J gave up 4 bases and V 3 bases, and 7 bases lay outside the gene matches. In germline, CDR1 is SGHTA, CDR2 FQGNSA. The CDR3 is made up of 16 amino acids. The CDR3 spells CASSLWGQGSGNTIYF. The CDR3 bases are TGTGCCAGCAGCTTGTGGGGACAGGGTTCAGGAAACACCATATATTTT.

The chain uses TRBV5-8 and TRBJ2-2; D remains unclear. From germline, CDR1 is SGHTS and CDR2 YDEGEE. V was shortened by 6 bases and J by 4 bases, with 7 bases between the two germline ends. The CDR3 has 12 residues. The CDR3 bases are TGTGCCAGCACCAGACCCACCGGGGAGCTGTTTTTT. Translating it yields CASTRPTGELFF.

This clonotype was seen only a few times. The CDR3 coding sequence is TGCAGTGCTAGGCCCGCGACAGGGAACACTGAAGCTTTCTTT. Amino acid sequence: CSARPATGNTEAFF. The chain uses TRBV20-1 and TRBJ1-1; D is possibly TRBD1 (6 bases). The V end lost 3 bases, the J end lost 1 base, and 12 bases lay between the germline ends. The CDR3 is 14 amino acids. The germline V gene encodes CDR1 DFQATT and CDR2 SNEGSKA (reference sequence).

This clonotype appeared many times. This chain joins TRBV4-2 and TRBJ2-7; TRBD2 agrees at 10 bases. CDR1 is LGHNA and CDR2 is YNFKEQ in the germline V gene. CDR3 size: 16 residues. V gave up 0 bases and J gave up 2 bases; unmatched junction bases: 4. The CDR3 region has the DNA TGTGCCAGCAGCCAAGACGGGACTAGCGAGACCTACGAGCAGTACTTC. It translates to CASSQDGTSETYEQYF.

V is TRBV7-6 and J is TRBJ2-7, with D perhaps TRBD1 (5 bases). The V end lost 1 base, the J end lost 1 base, and 11 bases lay between the germline ends. CDR1 is SGHVS and CDR2 is FNYEAQ in the germline V gene. The CDR3 loop spans 15 amino acids. CDR3 region: CASSLERGPSYEQYF. The CDR3 DNA is TGTGCCAGCAGCTTAGAAAGGGGCCCTTCCTACGAGCAGTACTTC.

Of note for this clonotype: A much larger clone is a single base away; this may be a read error. V gene TRBV20-1 combines with J gene TRBJ1-1; TRBD1 matches at 8 bases. Germline CDR1 and CDR2: DFQATT and SNEGSKA (reference sequence). J gave up 0 bases and V 2 bases, and 8 bases lay outside the gene matches. The CDR3 is made up of 16 amino acids. The CDR3 DNA is TGCAGTGCTAGATACGTGACAGGGGAGGTGAACACTGAAGCTTTCTTT. Protein product: CSARYVTGEVNTEAFF.

V and J are TRBV5-6 and TRBJ2-2, with 7 positions matching TRBD2. Looked up from germline, CDR1 is SGHDT and CDR2 is YYEEEE. V gave up 4 bases and J gave up 4 bases; unmatched junction bases: 10. This CDR3 comprises 16 residues. The CDR3 region has the DNA TGTGCCAGCAGCCGGAGGGGAGGGCCGGGCACCGGGGAGCTGTTTTTT. This encodes CASSRRGGPGTGELFF.

This clonotype has at least ten counts. This chain joins TRBV28 and TRBJ1-1, with D tentatively TRBD1 (5 bases). V gave up 2 bases and J gave up 3 bases, with 16 bases separating them. Germline V gives CDR1 MDHEN, CDR2 SYDVKM. This CDR3 contains 16 residues. The CDR3 sequence: CASSLRSGPRDTEAFF. The CDR3 DNA sequence: TGTGCCAGCAGTTTAAGGTCAGGGCCGAGGGACACTGAAGCTTTCTTT. The full variable domain, completed using reference TRBV28 and TRBJ1-1, is DVKVTQSSRYLVKRTGEKVFLECVQDMDHENMFWYRQDPGLGLRLIYFSYDVKMKEKGDIPEGYSVSREKKERFSLILESASTNQTSMYLCASSLRSGPRDTEAFFGQGTRLTVV.

The chain joins TRBV5-1 to TRBJ2-7; 8 bases map to TRBD1. CDR1 is SGHRS, CDR2 YFSETQ, per germline. V shed 0 bases and J 6 bases; nucleotides not matched to a gene: 5. This CDR3 is built from 14 residues. In nucleotides, the CDR3 is TGCGCCAGCAGCTTGGACAGGGGGTCGGTCGAGCAGTACTTC. Protein: CASSLDRGSVEQYF.

The chain employs TRBV7-2 and TRBJ2-2; D assignment may be TRBD1 or TRBD2 (5 bases each). The CDR3 covers 14 residues. V was cut by 5 bases and J by 9 bases, with 16 bases left in between. From germline, CDR1 is SGHTA and CDR2 FQGNSA. The CDR3 is CASSNPGDGRELFF. As DNA, the CDR3 is TGTGCCAGCAGCAACCCCGGGGACGGAAGGGAGCTGTTTTTT.

The sample holds many counts of this clonotype. CDR3: CASTSLGINTEAFF. CDR3 nucleotide sequence: TGTGCCAGCACTTCTCTGGGGATAAACACTGAAGCTTTCTTT. The V call is TRBV6-5, the J call TRBJ1-1; D is uncertain. V was clipped by 7 bases and J by 2 bases, with 14 bases between them. The CDR3 has 14 amino acids. CDR1 is MNHEY, CDR2 SVGAGI, per germline.

This clonotype was seen at least ten times. The chain carries TRBV6-4 and TRBJ2-1; D is perhaps TRBD1 or TRBD2 (5 bases each). The CDR3 has 15 residues. The V end lost 2 bases, the J end lost 2 bases, and 10 bases lay between the germline ends. Germline values: CDR1 MRHNA, CDR2 SNTAGT. The CDR3 region has the DNA TGTGCCAGCAGTGACGGGGGACGAGCCTACAATGAGCAGTTCTTC. It encodes CASSDGGRAYNEQFF.

J is TRBJ2-5 and V is TRBV20-1; 7 bases map to TRBD2. The CDR3 has 16 amino acids. Germline-derived CDR1 and CDR2 are DFQATT and SNEGSKA (reference sequence). The ends lost 3 bases at V and 5 bases at J; junction bases unmatched: 15. Here the CDR3 reads CSASPISGKDVETQYF. Written as DNA, the CDR3 is TGCAGTGCTAGCCCCATAAGCGGGAAGGACGTGGAGACCCAGTACTTC.

This clonotype occurred once. The chain links TRBV7-9 to TRBJ2-7; D is uncertain. The V end was cut by 5 bases, the J end by 11 bases, with 16 bases between. CDR3 length: 12 residues. From germline, CDR1 is SEHNR and CDR2 FQNEAQ (reference sequence). In DNA form, the CDR3 reads TGTGCCAGCAGCGGCCGGACCGCAGCAGAGTACTTC. Its protein is CASSGRTAAEYF.

This clonotype showed up just a few times. The chain's CDR3 is CASSQFSLENTGELFF. CDR3 sequence (DNA): TGTGCCAGCAGCCAATTTAGCCTTGAGAACACCGGGGAGCTGTTTTTT. The J gene is TRBJ2-2, the V gene TRBV4-2; no clear D gene. This CDR3 region has 16 residues. Germline values: CDR1 LGHNA, CDR2 YNFKEQ. V was cut by 2 bases and J by 1 base, with 11 bases left in between.

The V and J genes are TRBV5-1 and TRBJ2-1, with 10 bases aligning to TRBD1. This CDR3 has 19 residues. Per the germline V gene, CDR1 is SGHRS and CDR2 is YFSETQ. Trimming cost V 4 bases and J 0 bases; bases outside gene matches: 13. The CDR3 region is CASSQSRGTGDLSYNEQFF. The CDR3 coding sequence is TGCGCCAGCAGCCAGTCCCGAGGGACAGGGGATCTCTCCTACAATGAGCAGTTCTTC. The whole variable domain, filled in from reference TRBV5-1 and TRBJ2-1, reads KAGVTQTPRYLIKTRGQQVTLSCSPISGHRSVSWYQQTPGQGLQFLFEYFSETQRNKGNFPGRFSGRQFSNSRSEMNVSTLELGDSALYLCASSQSRGTGDLSYNEQFFGPGTRLTVL.

The J gene is TRBJ2-3, the V gene TRBV6-1; 7 nucleotides match TRBD2. The CDR3 length is 15 residues. V shed 6 bases and J 6 bases; nucleotides not matched to a gene: 12. Germline V gene lookup returns CDR1 MNHNS and CDR2 SASEGT. CDR3 sequence (DNA): TGTGCCAGCAGCCGACAAGAAAGTAGCGGGGATACGCAGTATTTT. Translated, it gives CASSRQESSGDTQYF.

J is TRBJ2-7 and V is TRBV7-2; D unclear. Trimming left V 4 bases short and J 6 bases short, with 7 bases between. The CDR3 spans 11 residues. Germline lookup yields CDR1 SGHTA and CDR2 FQGNSA. CDR3 in amino acids: CASSWGGEQYF. The CDR3 DNA reads TGTGCCAGCAGCTGGGGTGGCGAGCAGTACTTC.

The chain is built from TRBV11-2 and TRBJ2-7; D uncertain. The length of the CDR3 is 14 residues. Germline-derived CDR1 and CDR2 are SGHAT and FQNNGV. V was clipped by 2 bases and J by 6 bases, with 14 bases between them. As DNA, the CDR3 is TGTGCCAGCAGCTTACTTCTAACCCCTGGCGAGCAGTACTTC. Protein product: CASSLLLTPGEQYF.

The rearrangement uses TRBV29-1 and TRBJ2-3, with a tentative D call TRBD2 (6 bases). V was pared by 0 bases and J by 1 base, with 8 bases between. Germline assignment: CDR1 SQVTM and CDR2 ANQGSEA. The CDR3 has 14 residues. The CDR3 DNA sequence: TGCAGCGTTGAAGATCCGGGGGGCACAGATACGCAGTATTTT. It encodes CSVEDPGGTDTQYF.

Ten or more counts support this clonotype. The rearrangement links TRBV7-2 to TRBJ1-1, with D uncertain. V dropped 4 bases and J dropped 1 base, with 16 bases sitting between them. Germline CDR1 and CDR2: SGHTA and FQGNSA. This CDR3 spans 16 amino acids. In DNA form, the CDR3 reads TGTGCCAGCAGCTCAGCAGTCGGCAGGCCGAACACTGAAGCTTTCTTT. Encoded protein: CASSSAVGRPNTEAFF.

The rearrangement uses TRBV5-1 and TRBJ2-7; D is uncertain. This CDR3 is 13 amino acids long. Germline-derived CDR1 and CDR2 are SGHRS and YFSETQ. Trimming removed 3 bases at V and 1 base at J, with 8 bases between. The CDR3 sequence is CASSSDGSYEQYF. Written as DNA, the CDR3 is TGCGCCAGCAGCTCGGATGGTTCCTACGAGCAGTACTTC.

The chain carries TRBV6-6 and TRBJ1-1; D is perhaps TRBD1 (5 bases). The CDR3 extends over 13 amino acids. With 8 bases removed from V and 5 bases from J, the gap between germline ends came to 15 bases. Germline CDR1 and CDR2: MNHNY and SVGAGI (reference sequence). The CDR3 sequence is CASVRGGKTEAFF. CDR3 nucleotides: TGTGCCAGCGTGCGGGGGGGGAAAACTGAAGCTTTCTTT.

This clonotype has ten or more counts. J is TRBJ2-5 and V is TRBV20-1; 14 nucleotides align to TRBD2. Germline CDR1 DFQATT, CDR2 SNEGSKA (reference sequence). CDR3 length: 16 residues. Losses at the gene ends were 4 bases for V and 5 bases for J; bases not matched to a gene: 9. The CDR3 DNA reads TGCAGTGCTATCTACGGGACTAGCGGGAGCTATGAGACCCAGTACTTC. It yields the protein CSAIYGTSGSYETQYF.

In its sample, this clonotype was seen many times. The rearrangement joins TRBV12-3 or TRBV12-4 to TRBJ1-2; 8 nucleotides agree with TRBD1. This CDR3 contains 13 residues. Trimming cost V 5 bases and J 6 bases; bases outside gene matches: 5. Here the CDR3 reads CASSQRTGNGYTF. The CDR3 region has the DNA TGTGCCAGCAGTCAGCGGACAGGGAATGGCTACACCTTC.

The rearrangement links TRBV20-1 to TRBJ2-1; TRBD2 agrees at 11 bases. Germline assignment: CDR1 DFQATT and CDR2 SNEGSKA (reference sequence). CDR3 length equals 17 residues. With 6 bases clipped from V and 2 bases from J, the junction kept 12 bases outside the gene matches. In nucleotides, the CDR3 is TGCAGTGCACCAAATAGCGGGGGGGCTCGTCCCTACAATGAGCAGTTCTTC. This gives the protein CSAPNSGGARPYNEQFF.

CDR3 residues: CASSLAGSSEQFF. DNA for the CDR3: TGCGCCAGCAGCTTGGCCGGCTCGAGTGAGCAGTTCTTC. This chain connects TRBV5-1 to TRBJ2-1; D gene ambiguous. CDR1 SGHRS and CDR2 YFSETQ come from the germline V gene. Trimming shortened V by 0 bases and J by 9 bases, and 10 bases separated the two germline ends. The CDR3 sequence is 13 residues long.

CDR3 loop: CASRERGLGYTF. The CDR3 region has the DNA TGTGCCAGCAGGGAGAGGGGGCTTGGCTACACCTTC. The V and J genes are TRBV6-5 and TRBJ1-2; 7 positions agree with TRBD1. Germline V gene sequence: CDR1 MNHEY, CDR2 SVGAGI. CDR3 size: 12 residues. Losses at the gene ends were 6 bases for V and 7 bases for J; bases not matched to a gene: 5.

This clonotype occurred many times. The chain employs TRBV20-1 and TRBJ2-3; 8 bases fit TRBD2. CDR1 DFQATT and CDR2 SNEGSKA come from the germline V gene (reference sequence). The trim removed 5 bases at V and 6 bases at J, leaving 16 bases unmatched. The CDR3 is 16 residues long. This CDR3 is CSAPRGAGKGVDTQYF. CDR3 coding DNA: TGCAGTGCTCCGCGGGGGGCAGGCAAGGGAGTGGATACGCAGTATTTT.